This entry is about one TCR beta chain. Its antigen is not known. Trimming removed 8 bases at V and 8 bases at J, with 18 bases between. The length of the CDR3 is 13 residues. Germline V gives CDR1 LNHDA, CDR2 SQIVND (reference sequence). The sample comes from a study of cytomegalovirus exposure and HLA in healthy donors. The study ran its PCR with 60 Vbeta and 13 Jbeta primers. Measured with immunoSEQ multiplex PCR; TCRdb has only the in-frame clones, and not every one. Of over 150,000 clones in the sample, about 81% were seen once. Overall study results and limits: Analysis performed later found more than 15,000 TCR beta sequences associated with HLA alleles at 0.05 false discovery rate. When presence/absence was analysed, sequencing depth was taken to be roughly uniform across donors. Associated with cytomegalovirus, according to the listing, were around 160 TCR beta chains. In a later analysis, TCR beta V- and J-gene trimming showed a link to a missense DCLRE1C variant.

Sequenced input: PBMCs. The TCR was taken from a woman under 30 in good health and CMV-seronegative. The chain uses TRBV19 and TRBJ1-2; no firm D call. The CDR3 here is CASFDTGRKGYTF. The CDR3 bases are TGTGCCAGTTTCGACACGGGAAGAAAAGGCTACACCTTC.